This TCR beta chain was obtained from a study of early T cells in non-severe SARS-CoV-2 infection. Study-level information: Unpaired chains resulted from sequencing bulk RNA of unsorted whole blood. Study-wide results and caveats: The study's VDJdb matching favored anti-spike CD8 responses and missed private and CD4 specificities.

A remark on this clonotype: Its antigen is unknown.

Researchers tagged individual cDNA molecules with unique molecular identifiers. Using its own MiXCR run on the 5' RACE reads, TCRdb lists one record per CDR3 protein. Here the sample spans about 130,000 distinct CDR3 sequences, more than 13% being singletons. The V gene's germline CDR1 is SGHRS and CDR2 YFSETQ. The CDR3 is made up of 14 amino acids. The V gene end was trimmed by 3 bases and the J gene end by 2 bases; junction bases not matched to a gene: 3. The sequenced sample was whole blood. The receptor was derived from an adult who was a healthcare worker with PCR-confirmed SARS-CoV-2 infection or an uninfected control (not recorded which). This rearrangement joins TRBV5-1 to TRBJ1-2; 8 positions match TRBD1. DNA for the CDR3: TGCGCCAGCAGCTCTACAGGGGGAAACTATGGCTACACCTTC. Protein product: CASSSTGGNYGYTF.